What follows is one T cell receptor (beta chain) and its context. This CDR3 has 14 amino acids. Germline V lookup: CDR1 SGHNT, CDR2 YYREEE (reference sequence). V gave up 3 bases and J gave up 5 bases, with 12 bases separating them. TCRdb keeps only in-frame clones here, not all; method: immunoSEQ multiplex PCR. The data contain fewer than 300,000 clones, approximately 90% of them singletons. These data are taken from a study of blood T cell repertoires in COVID-19. On the study more broadly: T cells, B-cell-depleted T cells, or PBMCs provided the cDNA or gDNA that served as material.

The material sequenced was peripheral blood. The chain joins TRBV5-4 to TRBJ2-1, with D maybe TRBD1 (6 bases). The receptor was isolated from a woman in her 30s with COVID-19, enrolled during active disease. DNA of the CDR3: TGTGCCAGCAGCTATTTTTCAGGGGACAATGAGCAGTTCTTC. It translates to CASSYFSGDNEQFF.